This T cell receptor beta chain was documented in a study of OX40 agonist ivuxolimab in advanced cancers. Per germline, CDR1 SGDLS and CDR2 YYNGEE. The J segment lost 6 bases and the V segment lost 4 bases, leaving 11 bases of the junction unmatched. The CDR3 extends over 16 amino acids. Sequencing was performed with immunoSEQ multiplex PCR; in TCRdb, only in-frame clones are kept and a portion is missing. Of about 77,000 clones detected, around 88% appear once; the ten largest clones hold under 0.8%. V is TRBV9 and J is TRBJ2-3; TRBD2 matches at 10 bases. The sample in question was CD4+ or CD8+ T cells sorted from blood, obtained in a trial of the OX40 agonist ivuxolimab. The clonotype comes from an adult with an advanced solid tumor such as melanoma, head and neck, liver or kidney cancer. The CDR3 nucleotides are TGTGCCAGCAGCTCCCCCATCCTAGCGGGAGTGGATACGCAGTATTTT. Its protein product is CASSSPILAGVDTQYF.